A single sample is the source of the 32 T cell receptor beta chains below, sequenced in a study of cytomegalovirus exposure and HLA in healthy donors. Sequenced by immunoSEQ multiplex PCR; TCRdb stores in-frame clones only, minus some. This table has some 170,000 clones, approximately 87% appearing once. The sequenced material came from PBMCs. The receptor source for this set is a woman younger than 45 in good health and CMV-seronegative.

The rearrangement uses TRBV10-3 and TRBJ1-2, with 9 bases that match TRBD1. V shed 7 bases, J shed 0 bases, and the junction held 6 bases outside the gene matches. CDR3 length: 15 amino acids. The germline gives CDR1 ENHRY, CDR2 SYGVKD. The CDR3 sequence: CAINDRGDTNYGYTF. The DNA for the CDR3 is TGTGCCATCAATGACAGGGGGGACACTAACTATGGCTACACCTTC.

The chain has TRBV4-1 and TRBJ2-5; D possibly corresponds to TRBD2 (6 bases). V lost 1 base and J lost 5, with 14 bases in between. The CDR3 is made up of 15 amino acids. Germline V gene sequence: CDR1 MGHRA, CDR2 YSYEKL. The CDR3 nucleotides read TGCGCCAGCAGCCAAGGTCCGGCAGGAGGGGAGACCCAGTACTTC. This gives the protein CASSQGPAGGETQYF.

The chain uses TRBV5-4 and TRBJ1-2; 10 nucleotides match TRBD1. The CDR3 runs to 15 residues. Trimming took 5 bases from V and 4 from J; bases not matched to a gene: 8. Germline V CDR1 and CDR2: SGHNT, YYREEE (reference sequence). CDR3 protein: CASRTGTGVSYGYTF. The CDR3 nucleotides are TGTGCCAGCAGAACCGGGACAGGGGTATCCTATGGCTACACCTTC.

The V gene is TRBV6-5, the J gene TRBJ1-5; D not certain. Germline-derived CDR1 and CDR2 are MNHEY and SVGAGI. The CDR3 runs 15 residues. The ends were cut back, 7 bases at V and 0 bases at J, with 13 bases in the middle. This chain's CDR3 is CASKSFRLSNQPQHF. DNA for the CDR3: TGTGCCAGCAAGTCGTTCAGGCTTAGCAATCAGCCCCAGCATTTT.

Only a few counts were recorded for this clone. This sequence joins TRBV19 and TRBJ2-7; possible D gene TRBD1, 6 bases. Trimming stripped 3 bases from V and 2 bases from J, with 17 bases between. The CDR3 contains 16 residues. The germline gives CDR1 LNHDA, CDR2 SQIVND (reference sequence). This CDR3 is CASSINAAGATYEQYF. CDR3 sequence (DNA): TGTGCCAGTAGTATCAACGCTGCAGGGGCTACCTACGAGCAGTACTTC.

Here the CDR3 reads CASSSGLSGANVLTF. CDR3 DNA: TGTGCCAGCAGTTCCGGGTTATCTGGGGCCAACGTCCTGACTTTC. The chain carries TRBV6-5 and TRBJ2-6; D is uncertain. Germline loops: CDR1 MNHEY, CDR2 SVGAGI. The CDR3 is made up of 15 amino acids. V lost 4 bases and J lost 1, with 8 bases in between.

V usage is TRBV7-2 and J usage is TRBJ1-2; possibly TRBD1 for D (5 bases). The CDR3 is 14 amino acids. V lost 1 base to trimming and J lost 7 bases, with 13 bases between them. Germline V gene lookup returns CDR1 SGHTA and CDR2 FQGNSA. As DNA, the CDR3 is TGTGCCAGCAGCTTAGGTGGTAGGGGTCCTGGCTACACCTTC. Protein: CASSLGGRGPGYTF.

The V and J genes are TRBV27 and TRBJ2-5; D is unresolved. Germline V gives CDR1 MNHEY, CDR2 SMNVEV (reference sequence). The CDR3 consists of 12 residues. Trimming cost V 5 bases and J 7 bases, with 11 bases left between them. The CDR3 here is CASSPLSGTQYF. The CDR3 nucleotides are TGTGCCAGCAGTCCGCTCTCGGGGACCCAGTACTTC.

The rearrangement links TRBV9 to TRBJ1-2; D call uncertain. V gave up 2 bases and J gave up 8 bases, with 31 bases separating them. The CDR3 spans 19 residues. Germline values: CDR1 SGDLS, CDR2 YYNGEE. CDR3 region: CASSVSSVLQTDNNRGYTF. CDR3 coding DNA: TGTGCCAGCAGCGTTTCGTCAGTGCTCCAAACTGACAATAACCGGGGCTACACCTTC.

The gene calls are TRBV6-4 and TRBJ2-3, with TRBD2 as a possible D gene (6 bases). Germline lookup yields CDR1 MRHNA and CDR2 SNTAGT. The CDR3 covers 13 residues. Trimming removed 2 bases at V and 3 bases at J, with 6 bases between. The CDR3 DNA reads as TGTGCCAGCAGTGACGGGGGGACAGATACGCAGTATTTT. Translated: CASSDGGTDTQYF.

This chain uses TRBV4-2 with TRBJ2-2, with a weak D call TRBD2 (6 bases). The V gene lost 0 bases and the J gene lost 1 base, with 15 bases spanning the gap. This CDR3 has 18 residues. Germline assignment: CDR1 LGHNA and CDR2 YNFKEQ. In DNA form, the CDR3 reads TGTGCCAGCAGCCAAGAACCGGGACTGACCTTGAACACCGGGGAGCTGTTTTTT. Translated, it gives CASSQEPGLTLNTGELFF.

The J gene is TRBJ2-1, the V gene TRBV5-1; 11 positions match TRBD2. Germline values: CDR1 SGHRS, CDR2 YFSETQ. J was trimmed by 2 bases and V by 4 bases; bases with no gene match: 5. This CDR3 is built from 16 residues. CDR3 nucleotides: TGCGCCAGCAGCCTTCTAGCGGGGGGCACCTACAATGAGCAGTTCTTC. Translating it yields CASSLLAGGTYNEQFF. Variable domain in full (rest from reference TRBV5-1 and TRBJ2-1): KAGVTQTPRYLIKTRGQQVTLSCSPISGHRSVSWYQQTPGQGLQFLFEYFSETQRNKGNFPGRFSGRQFSNSRSEMNVSTLELGDSALYLCASSLLAGGTYNEQFFGPGTRLTVL.

The CDR3 loop reads CASSLVLTREAFF. The CDR3, as DNA: TGTGCCAGCAGCTTAGTTCTGACTCGTGAAGCTTTCTTT. V and J are TRBV13 and TRBJ1-1; no clear D. Germline values: CDR1 PRHDT, CDR2 FYEKMQ (reference sequence). The CDR3 is 13 amino acids. The germline V and J ends were trimmed by 1 base and 7 bases, with 10 bases remaining between them.

The chain recombines TRBV7-9 with TRBJ1-2; D is ambiguous. This CDR3 is 12 amino acids long. Germline V gene lookup returns CDR1 SEHNR and CDR2 FQNEAQ (reference sequence). Trimming shortened V by 5 bases and J by 8 bases, and 12 bases separated the two germline ends. In nucleotides, the CDR3 is TGTGCCAGCAGCCCGGGGTCTCTAGGCTACACCTTC. Its protein is CASSPGSLGYTF.

This chain joins TRBV27 and TRBJ2-7; D is perhaps TRBD2 (5 bases). The germline V and J ends were trimmed by 11 bases and 9 bases, with 17 bases remaining between them. There are 11 residues in the CDR3. Germline lookup yields CDR1 MNHEY and CDR2 SMNVEV (reference sequence). The CDR3 is CAVLEGASQYF. The CDR3, as DNA: TGTGCCGTGTTAGAGGGAGCTTCGCAGTACTTC.

This clone was observed a single time. This chain uses TRBV9 with TRBJ2-2; tentative D call: TRBD2 (6 bases). There are 16 residues in the CDR3. From germline, CDR1 is SGDLS and CDR2 YYNGEE. Trimming took 0 bases from V and 2 from J, leaving 11 bases between them. The CDR3 sequence: CASSVATTRNTGELFF. The CDR3 nucleotides are TGTGCCAGCAGCGTAGCTACGACTAGAAACACCGGGGAGCTGTTTTTT. The whole variable domain, remainder taken from reference TRBV9 and TRBJ2-2, is DSGVTQTPKHLITATGQRVTLRCSPRSGDLSVYWYQQSLDQGLQFLIQYYNGEERAKGNILERFSAQQFPDLHSELNLSSLELGDSALYFCASSVATTRNTGELFFGEGSRLTVL.

The rearrangement joins TRBV2 to TRBJ2-5, with D perhaps TRBD1 (6 bases). Germline V gene sequence: CDR1 SNHLY, CDR2 FYNNEI. Trimming pared 7 bases from V and 4 bases from J, leaving 16 bases between. This CDR3 region has 14 residues. The CDR3 nucleotides read TGTGCCAGCACGCTGTTGGGGGCGGGAGAGACCCAGTACTTC. Its protein is CASTLLGAGETQYF. Combining the CDR3 with reference TRBV2 and TRBJ2-5 gives the whole variable domain EPEVTQTPSHQVTQMGQEVILRCVPISNHLYFYWYRQILGQKVEFLVSFYNNEISEKSEIFDDQFSVERPDGSNFTLKIRSTKLEDSAMYFCASTLLGAGETQYFGPGTRLLVL.

In its sample, this clone was seen a few times. This chain joins TRBV15 and TRBJ1-3; D is unclear. V shed 1 base and J shed 3 bases, with 7 bases lying between them. CDR1 LNHNV and CDR2 YYDKDF come from the germline V gene (reference sequence). CDR3 size: 14 residues. CDR3 amino acids: CATSRGAGGNTIYF. CDR3 DNA sequence: TGTGCCACCAGCAGAGGGGCGGGTGGAAACACCATATATTTT.

The chain links TRBV5-6 to TRBJ1-2; no firm D call. The CDR3 has 19 amino acids. Trimming took off 0 bases at V and 2 bases at J, with 23 bases between the two ends. The germline CDR1 and CDR2 sequences are SGHDT and YYEEEE. The chain's CDR3 is CASSLVRFSPAQRNYGYTF. In DNA, the CDR3 is TGTGCCAGCAGCTTGGTTCGTTTTAGCCCCGCCCAACGAAACTATGGCTACACCTTC.

The chain employs TRBV6-1 and TRBJ1-4, with 9 bases that match TRBD1. From germline, CDR1 is MNHNS and CDR2 SASEGT. This CDR3 region has 16 residues. The J segment lost 7 bases and the V segment lost 1 base, leaving 7 bases of the junction unmatched. CDR3 sequence: CASSEVSGTGSEKLFF. CDR3 bases: TGTGCCAGCAGTGAAGTGAGCGGGACAGGGAGTGAAAAACTGTTTTTT.

This sequence joins TRBV27 and TRBJ2-1; 8 nucleotides align to TRBD2. The CDR3 is 15 amino acids. The J segment lost 8 bases and the V segment lost 4 bases, leaving 10 bases of the junction unmatched. The germline CDR1 and CDR2 sequences are MNHEY and SMNVEV (reference sequence). The CDR3 spells CASSSTGGPVDEQFF. The CDR3 region has the DNA TGTGCCAGCAGTTCTACGGGGGGGCCTGTAGATGAGCAGTTCTTC.

V is TRBV5-1 and J is TRBJ1-1, with D possibly TRBD1 on 6 matching bases. The CDR3 has 16 residues. The V gene's germline CDR1 is SGHRS and CDR2 YFSETQ. V lost 4 bases and J lost 6, with 22 bases in between. The chain's CDR3 is CASSPMGHIVSAEAFF. CDR3 nucleotides: TGCGCCAGCAGCCCTATGGGACATATAGTTTCGGCTGAAGCTTTCTTT.

This clone was found once. This sequence joins TRBV7-9 and TRBJ2-5; D uncertain. The CDR3 is 16 residues long. V lost 3 bases to trimming and J lost 1 base, with 15 bases between them. Germline V lookup: CDR1 SEHNR, CDR2 FQNEAQ (reference sequence). The CDR3 here is CASSFDTRYPQETQYF. In DNA form, the CDR3 reads TGTGCCAGCAGCTTCGACACTCGCTACCCCCAAGAGACCCAGTACTTC.

In nucleotides, the CDR3 is TGCGCCAGCAGCTATCACGGGGGGCGCACTGGGGCCAACGTCCTGACTTTC. Translation: CASSYHGGRTGANVLTF. V is TRBV5-1 and J is TRBJ2-6; D is perhaps TRBD2 (7 bases). Germline V gene sequence: CDR1 SGHRS, CDR2 YFSETQ. Trimming removed 3 bases at V and 2 bases at J, with 15 bases between. The CDR3 has 17 amino acids.

J is TRBJ1-1 and V is TRBV29-1; 7 nucleotides line up with TRBD1. This CDR3 spans 13 amino acids. V gave up 4 bases and J gave up 1 base; unmatched junction bases: 3. Looked up from germline, CDR1 is SQVTM and CDR2 is ANQGSEA. The DNA of the CDR3 is TGCAGCGTTGTTAGGACAGGGAACACTGAAGCTTTCTTT. Amino acids: CSVVRTGNTEAFF.

The chain recombines TRBV7-6 with TRBJ2-7, with 9 positions matching TRBD2. The V segment lost 1 base and the J segment 6 bases; nucleotides outside the gene matches: 7. This CDR3 has 15 amino acids. CDR1 is SGHVS, CDR2 FNYEAQ, per germline. CDR3 DNA: TGTGCCAGCAGCTTAGTTTCTAGCGGGGAGAGCGAGCAGTACTTC. Translation gives CASSLVSSGESEQYF. Combining the CDR3 with reference TRBV7-6 and TRBJ2-7 gives the whole variable domain GAGVSQSPRYKVTKRGQDVALRCDPISGHVSLYWYRQALGQGPEFLTYFNYEAQQDKSGLPNDRFSAERPEGSISTLTIQRTEQRDSAMYRCASSLVSSGESEQYFGPGTRLTVT.

The chain recombines TRBV9 with TRBJ1-1, with D possibly TRBD1 on 5 matching bases. Between the trimmed V and J ends, which lost 0 bases and 2 bases, there was a span of 11 bases. The germline V gene has CDR1 SGDLS and CDR2 YYNGEE. CDR3 length: 15 residues. CDR3 DNA sequence: TGTGCCAGCAGCGTAGAGGGGTATAGCAACACTGAAGCTTTCTTT. Encoded protein: CASSVEGYSNTEAFF. Variable domain in full (rest from reference TRBV9 and TRBJ1-1): DSGVTQTPKHLITATGQRVTLRCSPRSGDLSVYWYQQSLDQGLQFLIQYYNGEERAKGNILERFSAQQFPDLHSELNLSSLELGDSALYFCASSVEGYSNTEAFFGQGTRLTVV.

The gene calls are TRBV6-5 and TRBJ2-5, with D perhaps matching TRBD1 (5 bases). This CDR3 is 14 amino acids long. Germline V lookup: CDR1 MNHEY, CDR2 SVGAGI. Trimming cost V 6 bases and J 2 bases, with 13 bases left between them. CDR3 residues: CASREQALQETQYF. CDR3 DNA sequence: TGTGCCAGCAGGGAACAGGCTTTACAAGAGACCCAGTACTTC.

The chain is built from TRBV2 and TRBJ2-2, with a tentative D call TRBD2 (6 bases). The CDR3 is 16 residues long. Trimming stripped 5 bases from V and 0 bases from J, with 13 bases between. Looked up from germline, CDR1 is SNHLY and CDR2 is FYNNEI. CDR3 amino acids: CASSWEEQTNTGELFF. CDR3 nucleotide sequence: TGTGCCAGCAGTTGGGAGGAGCAGACGAACACCGGGGAGCTGTTTTTT.

The genes are TRBV9 and TRBJ2-3; perhaps TRBD2 as D (5 bases). The CDR3 has 14 residues. V lost 5 bases, J lost 4 bases, and 14 bases lay in between. The germline V gene has CDR1 SGDLS and CDR2 YYNGEE. Here the CDR3 DNA reads TGTGCCAGCAGTTCGAGACTCGGGGCAGATACGCAGTATTTT. Amino acids: CASSSRLGADTQYF. The full variable domain, completed using reference TRBV9 and TRBJ2-3, is DSGVTQTPKHLITATGQRVTLRCSPRSGDLSVYWYQQSLDQGLQFLIQYYNGEERAKGNILERFSAQQFPDLHSELNLSSLELGDSALYFCASSSRLGADTQYFGPGTRLTVL.

The genes are TRBV2 and TRBJ2-1; the D is unclear. The CDR3 sequence is 12 residues long. CDR1 and CDR2 (germline): SNHLY, FYNNEI. V shed 6 bases and J shed 8 bases, with 11 bases lying between them. This CDR3 is CASRWSHDEQFF. The CDR3 nucleotides read TGTGCCAGCAGGTGGAGTCACGATGAGCAGTTCTTC.

The genes are TRBV7-9 and TRBJ2-2; D ambiguous. The germline gives CDR1 SEHNR, CDR2 FQNEAQ (reference sequence). Trimming stripped 2 bases from V and 0 bases from J, with 7 bases between. This CDR3 contains 15 residues. CDR3 protein: CASSLKSANTGELFF. The CDR3 DNA sequence: TGTGCCAGCAGCTTAAAATCTGCGAACACCGGGGAGCTGTTTTTT.